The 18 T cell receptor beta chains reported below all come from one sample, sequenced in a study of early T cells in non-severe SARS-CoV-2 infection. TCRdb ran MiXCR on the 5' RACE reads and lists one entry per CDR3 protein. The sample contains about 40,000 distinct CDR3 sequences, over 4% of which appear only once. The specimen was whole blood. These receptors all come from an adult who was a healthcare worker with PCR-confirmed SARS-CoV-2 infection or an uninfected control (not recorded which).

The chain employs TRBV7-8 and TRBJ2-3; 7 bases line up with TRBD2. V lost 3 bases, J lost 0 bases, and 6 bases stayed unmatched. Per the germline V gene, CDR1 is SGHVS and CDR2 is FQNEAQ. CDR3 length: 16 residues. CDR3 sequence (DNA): TGTGCCAGCAGCTTCACTAGCGCCCCTAGCACAGATACGCAGTATTTT. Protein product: CASSFTSAPSTDTQYF.

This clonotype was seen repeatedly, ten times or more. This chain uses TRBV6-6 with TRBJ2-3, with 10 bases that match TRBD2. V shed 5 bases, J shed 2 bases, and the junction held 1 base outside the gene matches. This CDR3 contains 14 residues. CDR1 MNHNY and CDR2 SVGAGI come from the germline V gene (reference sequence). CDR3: CASSSGGDTDTQYF. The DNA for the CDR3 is TGTGCCAGCAGTAGCGGGGGGGACACAGATACGCAGTATTTT.

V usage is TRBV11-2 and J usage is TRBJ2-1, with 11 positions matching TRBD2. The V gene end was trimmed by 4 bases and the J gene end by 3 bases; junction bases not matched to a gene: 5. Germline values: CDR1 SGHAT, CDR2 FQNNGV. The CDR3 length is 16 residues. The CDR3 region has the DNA TGTGCCAGCAGCTCCTTGACTAGCGGGGTCTACAATGAGCAGTTCTTC. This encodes CASSSLTSGVYNEQFF.

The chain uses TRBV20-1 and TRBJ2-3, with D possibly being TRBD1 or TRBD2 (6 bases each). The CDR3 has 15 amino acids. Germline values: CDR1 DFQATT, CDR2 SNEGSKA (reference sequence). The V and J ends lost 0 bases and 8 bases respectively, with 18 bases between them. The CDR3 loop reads CSAREFSEGGGTQYF. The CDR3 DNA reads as TGCAGTGCTAGAGAGTTCAGTGAGGGGGGCGGTACGCAGTATTTT.

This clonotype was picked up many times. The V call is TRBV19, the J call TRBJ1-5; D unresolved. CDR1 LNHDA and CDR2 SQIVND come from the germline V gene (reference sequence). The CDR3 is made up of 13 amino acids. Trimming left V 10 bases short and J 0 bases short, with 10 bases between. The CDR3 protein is CATQKNSNQPQHF. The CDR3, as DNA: TGTGCCACCCAAAAGAATAGCAATCAGCCCCAGCATTTT.

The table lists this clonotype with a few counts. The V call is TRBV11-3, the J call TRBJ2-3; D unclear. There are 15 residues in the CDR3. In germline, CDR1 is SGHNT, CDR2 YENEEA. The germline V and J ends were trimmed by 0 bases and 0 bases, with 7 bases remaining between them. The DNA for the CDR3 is TGTGCCAGCAGCTTAGAGGCGTCTAGCACAGATACGCAGTATTTT. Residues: CASSLEASSTDTQYF.

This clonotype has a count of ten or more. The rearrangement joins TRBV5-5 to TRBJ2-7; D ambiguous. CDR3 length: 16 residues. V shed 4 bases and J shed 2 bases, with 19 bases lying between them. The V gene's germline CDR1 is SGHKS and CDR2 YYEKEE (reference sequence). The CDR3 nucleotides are TGTGCCAGCAGCGATAAGATAAAGACATCAACCTACGAGCAGTACTTC. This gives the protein CASSDKIKTSTYEQYF.

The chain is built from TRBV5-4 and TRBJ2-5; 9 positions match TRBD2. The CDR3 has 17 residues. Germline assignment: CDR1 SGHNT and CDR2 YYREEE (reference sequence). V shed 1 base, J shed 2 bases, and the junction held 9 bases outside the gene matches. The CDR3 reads CASSLWTAGGIQETQYF. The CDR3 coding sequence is TGTGCCAGCAGCTTGTGGACGGCGGGGGGGATTCAAGAGACCCAGTACTTC.

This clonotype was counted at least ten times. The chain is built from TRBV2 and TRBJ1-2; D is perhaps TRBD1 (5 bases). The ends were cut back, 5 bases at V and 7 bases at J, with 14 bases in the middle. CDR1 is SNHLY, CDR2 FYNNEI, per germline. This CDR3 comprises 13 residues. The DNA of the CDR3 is TGTGCCAGCAGTCCAATCGGGGGTCTTGGCTACACCTTC. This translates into CASSPIGGLGYTF. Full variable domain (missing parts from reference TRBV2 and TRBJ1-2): EPEVTQTPSHQVTQMGQEVILRCVPISNHLYFYWYRQILGQKVEFLVSFYNNEISEKSEIFDDQFSVERPDGSNFTLKIRSTKLEDSAMYFCASSPIGGLGYTFGSGTRLTVV.

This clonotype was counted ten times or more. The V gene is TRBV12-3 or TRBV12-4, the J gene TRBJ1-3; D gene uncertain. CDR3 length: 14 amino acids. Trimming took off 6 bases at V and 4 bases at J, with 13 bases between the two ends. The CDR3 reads CASRTDSGGNTIYF. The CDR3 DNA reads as TGTGCCAGCAGAACAGATTCGGGCGGAAACACCATATATTTT.

This CDR3 is CAIRGLVGQGTDTQYF. DNA for the CDR3: TGTGCCATCAGGGGCTTGGTTGGGCAGGGAACAGATACGCAGTATTTT. The genes are TRBV10-3 and TRBJ2-3; tentatively, D is TRBD1 (5 bases). The length of the CDR3 is 16 residues. Germline V gene sequence: CDR1 ENHRY, CDR2 SYGVKD. V was cut by 6 bases and J by 3 bases, with 19 bases left in between.

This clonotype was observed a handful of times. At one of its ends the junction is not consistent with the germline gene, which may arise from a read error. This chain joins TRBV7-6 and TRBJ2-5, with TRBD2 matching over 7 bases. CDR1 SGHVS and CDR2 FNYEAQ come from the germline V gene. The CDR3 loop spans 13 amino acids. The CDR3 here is CASSLTSQETRYF. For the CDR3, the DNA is TGTGCCAGCAGCTTGACTAGCCAAGAGACCCGGTACTTC. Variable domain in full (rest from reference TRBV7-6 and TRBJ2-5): GAGVSQSPRYKVTKRGQDVALRCDPISGHVSLYWYRQALGQGPEFLTYFNYEAQQDKSGLPNDRFSAERPEGSISTLTIQRTEQRDSAMYRCASSLTSQETRYFGPGTRLLVL.

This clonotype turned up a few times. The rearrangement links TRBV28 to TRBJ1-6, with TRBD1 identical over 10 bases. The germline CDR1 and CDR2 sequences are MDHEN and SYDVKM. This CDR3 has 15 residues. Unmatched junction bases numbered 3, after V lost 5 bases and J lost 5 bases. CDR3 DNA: TGTGCCAGCAGTGGGGGGACAGGGGATAATTCACCCCTCCACTTT. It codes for CASSGGTGDNSPLHF.

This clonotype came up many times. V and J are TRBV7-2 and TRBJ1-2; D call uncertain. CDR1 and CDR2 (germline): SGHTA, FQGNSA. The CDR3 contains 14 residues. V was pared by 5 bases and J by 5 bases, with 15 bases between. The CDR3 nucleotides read TGTGCCAGCAGCCCCTCCCGGCGCGAATATGGCTACACCTTC. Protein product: CASSPSRREYGYTF.

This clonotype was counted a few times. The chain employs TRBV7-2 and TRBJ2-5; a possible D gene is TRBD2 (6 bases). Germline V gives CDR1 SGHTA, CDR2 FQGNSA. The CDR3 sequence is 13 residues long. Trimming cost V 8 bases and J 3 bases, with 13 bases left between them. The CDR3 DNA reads TGTGCCAGCGGGGGACTTGTTAAAGAGACCCAGTACTTC. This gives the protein CASGGLVKETQYF.

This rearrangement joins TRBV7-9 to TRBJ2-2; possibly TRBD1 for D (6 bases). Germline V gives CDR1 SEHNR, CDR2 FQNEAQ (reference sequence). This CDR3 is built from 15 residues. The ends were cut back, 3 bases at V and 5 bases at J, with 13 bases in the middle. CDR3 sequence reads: CASSFNRVGTGELFF. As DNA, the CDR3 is TGTGCCAGCAGCTTCAACAGGGTCGGTACCGGGGAGCTGTTTTTT. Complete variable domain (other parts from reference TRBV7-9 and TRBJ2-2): DTGVSQNPRHKITKRGQNVTFRCDPISEHNRLYWYRQTLGQGPEFLTYFQNEAQLEKSRLLSDRFSAERPKGSFSTLEIQRTEQGDSAMYLCASSFNRVGTGELFFGEGSRLTVL.

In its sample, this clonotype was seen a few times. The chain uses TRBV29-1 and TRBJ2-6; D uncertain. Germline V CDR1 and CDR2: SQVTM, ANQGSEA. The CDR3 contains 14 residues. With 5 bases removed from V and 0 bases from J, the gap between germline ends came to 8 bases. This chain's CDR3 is CSVHGSSGANVLTF. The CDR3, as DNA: TGCAGCGTTCACGGAAGCTCTGGGGCCAACGTCCTGACTTTC.

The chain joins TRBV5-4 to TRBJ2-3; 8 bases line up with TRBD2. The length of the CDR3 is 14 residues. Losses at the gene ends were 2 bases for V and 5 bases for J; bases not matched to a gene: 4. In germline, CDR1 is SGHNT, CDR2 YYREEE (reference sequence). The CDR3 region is CASSFALAGDTQYF. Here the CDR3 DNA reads TGTGCCAGCAGCTTTGCCCTAGCGGGAGATACGCAGTATTTT.